One and the same sample provided the 11 T cell receptor beta chains below, sequenced in a study of T cells in Graves' hyperthyroidism and ophthalmopathy. Using RNA transcripts as the source, TCR beta CDR3 regions were amplified. TCR CDR3 underwent first-round RT-PCR with the HTBI primer set. TCRdb reprocessed the multiplex PCR reads with MiXCR, giving one entry per CDR3 protein. The sample lists about 600,000 distinct CDR3 sequences; more than 13% were seen once. Specimen: blood. Source of these receptors: a woman aged 18 to 35 with Graves' ophthalmopathy.

This chain connects TRBV11-2 to TRBJ1-2, with TRBD1 as a possible D gene (6 bases). The CDR3 extends over 13 amino acids. The germline V gene encodes CDR1 SGHAT and CDR2 FQNNGV. Trimming pared 4 bases from V and 9 bases from J, leaving 15 bases between. The CDR3 DNA reads as TGTGCCAGCAGCTCTCCCCGGGACATCCGCTACACCTTC. It specifies CASSSPRDIRYTF.

This clonotype occurred many times. Here the CDR3 reads CASSLGQGMNTEAFF. CDR3 coding DNA: TGTGCCAGCAGTTTGGGTCAGGGCATGAACACTGAAGCTTTCTTT. The V and J genes are TRBV12-3 or TRBV12-4 and TRBJ1-1; TRBD1 might be the D (5 bases). V was trimmed by 3 bases and J by 0 bases, leaving 11 bases between them. There are 15 residues in the CDR3.

This clonotype was found a few times. The chain carries TRBV29-1 and TRBJ1-3; 7 positions agree with TRBD1. The V gene's germline CDR1 is SQVTM and CDR2 ANQGSEA. The CDR3 covers 14 residues. The V and J ends lost 4 bases and 4 bases, in that order; junction bases with no gene match: 7. The CDR3 is CSVVFETGGNTIYF. The CDR3 bases are TGCAGCGTTGTGTTCGAGACAGGGGGAAACACCATATATTTT.

This rearrangement joins TRBV12-3 or TRBV12-4 to TRBJ2-3; 7 nucleotides align to TRBD1. The V gene end was trimmed by 6 bases and the J gene end by 6 bases; junction bases not matched to a gene: 9. This CDR3 contains 14 residues. For the CDR3, the DNA is TGTGCCAGCAGCTTGACAGGGTGGACGGATACGCAGTATTTT. Its protein is CASSLTGWTDTQYF.

This sequence joins TRBV5-4 and TRBJ2-2; perhaps TRBD2 as D (6 bases). Trimming removed 5 bases from V and 5 bases from J, with 13 bases in between. CDR1 and CDR2 (germline): SGHNT, YYREEE (reference sequence). CDR3 length equals 14 residues. The CDR3 coding sequence is TGTGCCAGCAGTCCAGGGAGGCAAACCGGGGAGCTGTTTTTT. Its translation: CASSPGRQTGELFF.

This chain uses TRBV2 with TRBJ1-4, with 9 bases lining up with TRBD1. CDR3 length equals 18 residues. The V segment lost 5 bases and the J segment 7 bases; nucleotides outside the gene matches: 17. Germline assignment: CDR1 SNHLY and CDR2 FYNNEI. The CDR3 sequence: CASSTLQGATVRGEKLFF. DNA of the CDR3: TGTGCCAGCAGTACATTACAGGGGGCTACAGTAAGGGGTGAAAAACTGTTTTTT.

This clonotype was seen at least ten times. The chain employs TRBV6-2 or TRBV6-3 and TRBJ2-2; no clear D. V was trimmed by 6 bases and J by 1 base, leaving 9 bases between them. The CDR3 contains 14 residues. Germline V gives CDR1 MNHEY, CDR2 SVGEGT. DNA of the CDR3: TGTGCCAGCAGACGAGCAGGGAACACCGGGGAGCTGTTTTTT. Its protein product is CASRRAGNTGELFF.

This clonotype was counted ten times or more. The chain links TRBV2 to TRBJ2-5; 13 positions agree with TRBD2. V was clipped by 7 bases and J by 1 base; unmatched bases: 9. The CDR3 has 17 residues. Germline CDR1 and CDR2: SNHLY and FYNNEI. Here the CDR3 DNA reads TGTGCCAGCACTGGGACTAGCGGGATTGGTGGCCAAGAGACCCAGTACTTC. Protein sequence: CASTGTSGIGGQETQYF. The variable domain in full, with the rest retrieved from reference TRBV2 and TRBJ2-5, is EPEVTQTPSHQVTQMGQEVILRCVPISNHLYFYWYRQILGQKVEFLVSFYNNEISEKSEIFDDQFSVERPDGSNFTLKIRSTKLEDSAMYFCASTGTSGIGGQETQYFGPGTRLLVL.

This clonotype came up a few times. The chain joins TRBV2 to TRBJ2-7, with TRBD2 matching over 16 bases. The CDR3 is 18 amino acids. Trimming cost V 8 bases and J 3 bases; bases outside gene matches: 13. The germline gives CDR1 SNHLY, CDR2 FYNNEI. The CDR3 DNA sequence: TGTGCCAGCTCACCACCTGGGACTAGCGGGGGGGAATTCTACGAGCAGTACTTC. It is translated as CASSPPGTSGGEFYEQYF.

The sample holds many counts of this clonotype. The genes are TRBV24-1 and TRBJ1-1; D is ambiguous. In germline, CDR1 is KGHDR, CDR2 SFDVKD. V lost 5 bases, J lost 2 bases, and 5 bases lay in between. The CDR3 has 12 amino acids. The CDR3, as DNA: TGTGCCACCAGTGGGGCTAACACTGAAGCTTTCTTT. Translating gives CATSGANTEAFF.

This clonotype was recorded many times. This chain links TRBV29-1 with TRBJ1-2; the D gene is possibly TRBD1 (6 bases). Trimming cost V 7 bases and J 3 bases, with 9 bases left between them. CDR1 and CDR2 (germline): SQVTM, ANQGSEA. The CDR3 consists of 11 residues. CDR3 sequence (DNA): TGCAGCGCGCGGACAGACTATGGCTACACCTTC. Protein: CSARTDYGYTF.